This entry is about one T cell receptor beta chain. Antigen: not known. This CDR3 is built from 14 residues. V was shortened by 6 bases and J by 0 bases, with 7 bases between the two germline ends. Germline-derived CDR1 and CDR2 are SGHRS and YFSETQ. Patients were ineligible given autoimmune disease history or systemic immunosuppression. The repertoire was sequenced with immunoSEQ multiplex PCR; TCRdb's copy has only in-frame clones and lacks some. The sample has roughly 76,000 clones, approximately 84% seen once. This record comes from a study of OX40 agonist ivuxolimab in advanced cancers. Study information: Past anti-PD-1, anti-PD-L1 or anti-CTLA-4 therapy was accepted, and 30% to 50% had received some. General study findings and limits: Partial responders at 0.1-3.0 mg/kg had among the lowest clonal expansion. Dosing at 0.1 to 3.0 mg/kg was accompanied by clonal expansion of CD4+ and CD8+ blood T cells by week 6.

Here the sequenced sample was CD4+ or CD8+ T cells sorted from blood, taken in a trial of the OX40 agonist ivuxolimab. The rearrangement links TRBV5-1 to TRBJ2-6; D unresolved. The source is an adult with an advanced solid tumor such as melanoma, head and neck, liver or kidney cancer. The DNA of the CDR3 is TGCGCCAGCAAGGCCAGCTCTGGGGCCAACGTCCTGACTTTC. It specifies CASKASSGANVLTF. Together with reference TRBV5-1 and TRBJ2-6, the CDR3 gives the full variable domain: KAGVTQTPRYLIKTRGQQVTLSCSPISGHRSVSWYQQTPGQGLQFLFEYFSETQRNKGNFPGRFSGRQFSNSRSEMNVSTLELGDSALYLCASKASSGANVLTFGAGSRLTVL.